This is a list of T cell receptor beta chains from one sample in a study of blood T cells in healthy people across ages. A single record per CDR3 protein comes from TCRdb applying MiXCR to the 5' RACE reads. In the table there are hundreds of thousands of distinct CDR3 sequences, 32% of which are singletons. Sequenced: blood. All receptors derive from a woman older than 75 in good health. Both conserved end residues are part of each CDR3. D genes are given only for firm matches. A row's size may be missing; if present it is once, few, many or a size class.

v_gene	j_gene	d_gene	abundance	CDR3aa	CDR3nt
TRBV12-3/TRBV12-4	TRBJ2-6	.	.	CASRQTSGANVLTF	TGTGCCAGCAGGCAGACCTCTGGGGCCAACGTTCTGACTTTC
TRBV12-2	TRBJ1-2	.	few	CASRLGTGGAGANYGYTF	TGTGCAAGTCGCTTAGGAACAGGGGGCGCAGGGGCTAACTATGGCTACACCTTC
TRBV29-1	TRBJ1-1	.	few	CSVGITGRDTEAFF	TGCAGCGTCGGGATTACAGGGAGGGACACTGAAGCTTTCTTT
TRBV27	TRBJ1-2	TRBD1	many	CASSSRPGDSPNYGYTF	TGTGCCAGCAGTTCACGCCCGGGGGACAGTCCTAACTATGGCTACACCTTC
TRBV20-1	TRBJ2-3	TRBD2	many	CSGRVGGGHTDTQYF	TGCAGTGGACGCGTAGGCGGGGGGCACACAGATACGCAGTATTTT
TRBV7-9	TRBJ1-5	.	.	CASSLDGGRQPQHF	TGTGCCAGCAGCTTAGATGGGGGACGACAGCCCCAGCATTTT
TRBV2	TRBJ2-7	TRBD1	many	CASSGTGVYEQYF	TGTGCCAGCAGTGGGACAGGAGTTTACGAGCAGTACTTC
TRBV20-1	TRBJ2-1	.	.	CSSVGGPSNEQFF	TGCAGTTCTGTGGGGGGACCCTCCAATGAGCAGTTCTTC
TRBV7-8	TRBJ1-2	TRBD1	many	CASSLGDRGLHGYTF	TGTGCCAGCAGCTTAGGGGACAGGGGGCTCCATGGCTACACCTTC
TRBV6-2/TRBV6-3	TRBJ1-4	.	few	CASSLVRDEKLFF	TGTGCCAGCAGCCTCGTGAGGGATGAAAAACTGTTTTTT
TRBV4-1	TRBJ1-6	.	few	CASSHPDRRPLHF	TGCGCCAGCAGCCACCCGGACCGACGGCCCCTCCACTTT
TRBV3-1	TRBJ1-6	.	few	CASSQGPVVSPLHF	TGTGCCAGCAGCCAAGGCCCCGTCGTCTCACCCCTCCACTTT
TRBV20-1	TRBJ2-1	TRBD2	.	CSARTGTSGGAEQFF	TGCAGTGCTAGGACCGGGACTAGCGGGGGGGCTGAGCAGTTCTTC
TRBV9	TRBJ2-3	.	many	CASSVDPHTDTQYF	TGTGCCAGCAGCGTAGACCCCCACACAGATACGCAGTATTTT
TRBV12-3/TRBV12-4	TRBJ1-3	.	.	CATNSGYSGNTIYF	TGTGCCACCAACTCCGGGTATTCTGGAAACACCATATATTTT
TRBV3-1	TRBJ1-5	.	once	CASSRDYYQPQHF	TGTGCCAGCAGCCGGGACTATTATCAGCCCCAGCATTTT
TRBV7-3	TRBJ2-3	.	once	CASSAGRGRTDTQYF	TGTGCCAGCAGCGCGGGACGGGGGCGCACAGATACGCAGTATTTT
TRBV20-1	TRBJ2-5	.	once	CSARGLGAETQYF	TGCAGTGCTAGAGGACTAGGGGCGGAGACCCAGTACTTC
TRBV15	TRBJ2-7	TRBD1	many	CATGRDRGPYEQYF	TGTGCCACCGGCAGGGACAGGGGTCCCTACGAGCAGTACTTC
TRBV30	TRBJ1-1	.	few	CAWSRGGGTEAFF	TGTGCCTGGTCCCGAGGGGGGGGCACTGAAGCTTTCTTT
TRBV7-6	TRBJ2-5	TRBD1	many	CASSRGIGTGEETQYF	TGTGCCAGCAGCCGAGGGATTGGGACAGGGGAAGAGACCCAGTACTTC
TRBV3-1	TRBJ2-6	TRBD1	.	CASRDRGSGANVLTF	TGTGCCAGCAGGGACAGGGGGTCCGGGGCCAACGTCCTGACTTTC
TRBV2	TRBJ2-7	TRBD1	.	CASTRGQGGYNEQYF	TGTGCCAGCACTCGAGGACAGGGGGGCTACAATGAGCAGTACTTC
TRBV4-1	TRBJ2-1	TRBD2	many	CASSQAGSGGEYNEQFF	TGCGCCAGCAGCCAAGCGGGGAGCGGGGGGGAATACAATGAGCAGTTCTTC
TRBV7-2	TRBJ1-1	.	.	CATLGPGNTEAFF	TGTGCCACTCTAGGACCAGGGAACACTGAAGCTTTCTTT
TRBV27	TRBJ1-5	TRBD1	.	CASSVDRAGQPQHF	TGTGCCAGCAGTGTGGACAGGGCGGGGCAGCCCCAGCATTTT
TRBV7-2	TRBJ2-7	.	once	CASSLRPEGIYEQYF	TGTGCCAGCAGCTTAAGACCTGAGGGGATATACGAGCAGTACTTC
TRBV20-1	TRBJ2-7	.	many	CSARDPGRTGYEQYF	TGCAGTGCTAGAGATCCCGGCAGGACCGGCTACGAGCAGTACTTC
TRBV7-9	TRBJ1-1	TRBD1	few	CASSADRMNTEAFF	TGTGCCAGCAGCGCGGACAGGATGAACACTGAAGCTTTCTTT
TRBV7-3	TRBJ2-3	TRBD2	few	CASSSERGAGIDTQYF	TGTGCCAGCAGCTCTGAGCGGGGAGCTGGTATTGATACGCAGTATTTT
TRBV20-1	TRBJ2-1	TRBD2	many	CSAGTSGGHNEQFF	TGCAGTGCAGGTACTAGCGGGGGACACAATGAGCAGTTCTTC
TRBV3-1	TRBJ1-1	.	.	CASSQVNGQEAFF	TGTGCCAGCAGCCAAGTGAATGGGCAGGAAGCTTTCTTT
TRBV12-3/TRBV12-4	TRBJ1-5	.	.	CASSLTEEGNQPQHF	TGTGCCAGCAGTTTAACGGAGGAGGGCAATCAGCCCCAGCATTTT
TRBV7-8	TRBJ2-5	.	.	CASSLVYGREETQYF	TGTGCCAGCAGCTTAGTGTATGGACGGGAAGAGACCCAGTACTTC
TRBV6-2/TRBV6-3	TRBJ2-1	TRBD2	many	CATILAGVPYNEQFF	TGTGCCACCATACTAGCGGGGGTCCCCTACAATGAGCAGTTCTTC
TRBV20-1	TRBJ2-7	TRBD1	few	CSAPPRQGRRNEQYF	TGCAGTGCTCCCCCTCGACAGGGGCGCAGGAATGAGCAGTACTTC
TRBV5-5	TRBJ2-5	TRBD2	many	CASRPLAGEKETQYF	TGTGCCAGCAGACCACTAGCGGGGGAGAAGGAGACCCAGTACTTC
TRBV29-1	TRBJ2-7	.	once	CSVDTGSGHEQYF	TGCAGCGTTGATACCGGGAGCGGCCACGAGCAGTACTTC
TRBV6-1	TRBJ2-5	TRBD2	.	CASTGTSGIETQYF	TGTGCCAGCACCGGGACTAGCGGGATAGAGACCCAGTACTTC
TRBV10-3	TRBJ2-3	TRBD2	many	CATRTSGGDTDTQYF	TGTGCCACCCGGACTAGCGGGGGCGACACAGATACGCAGTATTTT
TRBV2	TRBJ2-1	TRBD2	many	CARTRGGGAMSYNEQFF	TGTGCCAGAACGCGGGGCGGGGGGGCGATGTCCTACAATGAGCAGTTCTTC
TRBV7-2	TRBJ2-5	.	many	CASSTYLSGMTQYF	TGTGCCAGCAGCACATATCTCAGCGGTATGACCCAGTACTTC
TRBV6-1	TRBJ2-3	.	many	CASSRPTGTDTQYF	TGTGCCAGCAGTCGACCCACGGGGACAGATACGCAGTATTTT
TRBV7-2	TRBJ2-2	.	.	CASSQTRYTGELFF	TGTGCCAGCAGCCAAACTAGGTACACCGGGGAGCTGTTTTTT
TRBV4-1	TRBJ2-1	.	many	CASSEIDLGLIGGNEQFF	TGCGCCAGCAGCGAGATTGACCTCGGCCTCATAGGGGGGAATGAGCAGTTCTTC
TRBV6-6	TRBJ1-6	TRBD1	few	CASSYSQGDSPLHF	TGTGCCAGCAGTTACTCCCAGGGGGACTCACCCCTCCACTTT
TRBV3-1	TRBJ2-1	.	many	CASSQGTSRGEQFF	TGTGCCAGCAGCCAAGGAACTTCCCGTGGTGAGCAGTTCTTC
TRBV20-1	TRBJ2-6	.	.	CSASRASNSGANVLTF	TGCAGTGCTAGTCGAGCATCCAACTCTGGGGCCAACGTCCTGACTTTC
TRBV12-3/TRBV12-4	TRBJ2-3	.	.	CASSQPPDAQYF	TGTGCCAGCAGCCAGCCCCCAGATGCGCAGTATTTT
TRBV7-2	TRBJ2-7	.	few	CASSLRTIGLGTYEQYF	TGTGCCAGCAGCTTACGGACGATCGGACTGGGAACCTACGAGCAGTACTTC
TRBV20-1	TRBJ1-1	.	.	CSASPRERTEAFF	TGCAGTGCTAGTCCCAGGGAACGCACTGAAGCTTTCTTT
TRBV6-1	TRBJ2-1	.	many	CASSERAGEGQFF	TGTGCCAGCAGTGAAAGGGCAGGTGAAGGGCAGTTCTTC